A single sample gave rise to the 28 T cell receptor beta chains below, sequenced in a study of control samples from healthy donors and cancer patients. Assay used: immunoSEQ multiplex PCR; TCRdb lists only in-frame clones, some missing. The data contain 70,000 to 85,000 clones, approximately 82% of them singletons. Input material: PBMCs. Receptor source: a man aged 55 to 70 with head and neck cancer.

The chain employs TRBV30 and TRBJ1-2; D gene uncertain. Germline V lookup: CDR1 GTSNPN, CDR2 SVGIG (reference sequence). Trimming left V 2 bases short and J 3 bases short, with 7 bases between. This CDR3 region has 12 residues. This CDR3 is CAWSPGHYGYTF. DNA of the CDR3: TGTGCCTGGAGTCCAGGTCACTATGGCTACACCTTC.

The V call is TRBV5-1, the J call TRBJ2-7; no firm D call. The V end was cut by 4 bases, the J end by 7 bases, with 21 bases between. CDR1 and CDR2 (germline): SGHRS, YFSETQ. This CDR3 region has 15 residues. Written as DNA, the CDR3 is TGCGCCAGCAGCCCGGGCCCGCAGGCCCTAGATGAGCAGTACTTC. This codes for CASSPGPQALDEQYF.

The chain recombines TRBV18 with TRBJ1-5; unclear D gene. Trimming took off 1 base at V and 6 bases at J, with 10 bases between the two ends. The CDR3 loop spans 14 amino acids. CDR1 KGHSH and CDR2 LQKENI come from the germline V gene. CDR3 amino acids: CASSPRGSGQPQHF. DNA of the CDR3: TGTGCCAGCTCACCACGTGGGTCAGGTCAGCCCCAGCATTTT.

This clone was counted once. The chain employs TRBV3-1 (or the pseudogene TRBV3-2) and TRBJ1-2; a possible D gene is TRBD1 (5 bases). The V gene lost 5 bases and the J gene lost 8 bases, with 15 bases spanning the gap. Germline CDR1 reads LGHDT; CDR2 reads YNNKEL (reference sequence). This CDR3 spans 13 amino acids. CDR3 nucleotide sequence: TGTGCCAGCAGCATCAGGGTGTCGGGCGGCTACACCTTC. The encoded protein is CASSIRVSGGYTF.

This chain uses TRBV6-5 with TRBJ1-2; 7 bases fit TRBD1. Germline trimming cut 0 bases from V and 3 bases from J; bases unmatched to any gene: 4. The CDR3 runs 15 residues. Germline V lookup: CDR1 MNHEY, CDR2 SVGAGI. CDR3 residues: CASSYSGGGYYGYTF. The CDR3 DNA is TGTGCCAGCAGTTACTCGGGAGGGGGCTACTATGGCTACACCTTC.

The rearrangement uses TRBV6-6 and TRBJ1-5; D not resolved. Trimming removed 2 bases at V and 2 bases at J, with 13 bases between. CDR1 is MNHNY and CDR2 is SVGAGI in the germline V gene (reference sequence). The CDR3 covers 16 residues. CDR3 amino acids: CASSYRPGLGNQPQHF. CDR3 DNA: TGTGCCAGCAGTTACCGGCCGGGTCTCGGCAATCAGCCCCAGCATTTT.

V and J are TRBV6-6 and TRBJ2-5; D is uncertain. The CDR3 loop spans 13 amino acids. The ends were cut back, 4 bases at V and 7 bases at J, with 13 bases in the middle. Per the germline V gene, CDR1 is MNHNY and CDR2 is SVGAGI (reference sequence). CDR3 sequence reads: CASSSQHARTQYF. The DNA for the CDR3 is TGTGCCAGCAGTTCCCAACACGCTAGGACCCAGTACTTC.

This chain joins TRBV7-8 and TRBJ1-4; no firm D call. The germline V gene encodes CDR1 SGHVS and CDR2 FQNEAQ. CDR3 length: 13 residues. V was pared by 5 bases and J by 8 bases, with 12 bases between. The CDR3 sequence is CASSRTLDEKLFF. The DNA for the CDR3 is TGTGCCAGCAGCCGTACACTGGACGAAAAACTGTTTTTT.

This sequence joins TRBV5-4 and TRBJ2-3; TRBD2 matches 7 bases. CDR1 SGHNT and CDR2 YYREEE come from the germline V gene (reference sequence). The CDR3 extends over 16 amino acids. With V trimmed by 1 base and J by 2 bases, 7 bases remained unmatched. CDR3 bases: TGTGCCAGCAGCTTGAAGCGGGGTCTAAACACAGATACGCAGTATTTT. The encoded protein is CASSLKRGLNTDTQYF.

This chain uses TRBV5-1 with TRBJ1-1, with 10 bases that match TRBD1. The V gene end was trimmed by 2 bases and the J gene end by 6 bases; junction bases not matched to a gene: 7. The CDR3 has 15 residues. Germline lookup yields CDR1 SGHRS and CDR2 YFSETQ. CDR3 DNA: TGCGCCAGCAGCTTACTGACAGGGGGCTATGCTGAAGCTTTCTTT. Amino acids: CASSLLTGGYAEAFF.

The CDR3 here is CASRVSVTLYEQYF. Here the CDR3 DNA reads TGTGCCAGCAGAGTTAGCGTGACCCTCTACGAGCAGTACTTC. The rearrangement joins TRBV28 to TRBJ2-7; TRBD2 might be the D (5 bases). The CDR3 runs to 14 residues. V was cut by 6 bases and J by 3 bases, with 15 bases left in between. CDR1 is MDHEN and CDR2 is SYDVKM in the germline V gene.

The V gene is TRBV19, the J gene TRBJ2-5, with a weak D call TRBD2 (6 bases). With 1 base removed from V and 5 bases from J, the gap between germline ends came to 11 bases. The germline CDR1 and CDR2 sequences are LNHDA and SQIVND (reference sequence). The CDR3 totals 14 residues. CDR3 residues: CASSIGDSRETQYF. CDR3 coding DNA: TGTGCCAGTAGTATAGGGGACTCCCGGGAGACCCAGTACTTC.

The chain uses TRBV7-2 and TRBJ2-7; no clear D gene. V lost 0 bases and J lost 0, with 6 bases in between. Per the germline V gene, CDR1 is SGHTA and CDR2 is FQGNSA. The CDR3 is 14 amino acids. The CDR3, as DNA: TGTGCCAGCAGCTTAGCGCGGACCTCCTACGAGCAGTACTTC. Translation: CASSLARTSYEQYF.

The chain's CDR3 is CASSDSHLGNSPLHF. The CDR3 bases are TGTGCCAGCAGTGATTCCCACCTGGGTAATTCACCCCTCCACTTT. J is TRBJ1-6 and V is TRBV6-1; no reliable D call. Per germline, CDR1 MNHNS and CDR2 SASEGT. The CDR3 has 15 residues. V was cut by 3 bases and J by 6 bases, with 12 bases left in between.

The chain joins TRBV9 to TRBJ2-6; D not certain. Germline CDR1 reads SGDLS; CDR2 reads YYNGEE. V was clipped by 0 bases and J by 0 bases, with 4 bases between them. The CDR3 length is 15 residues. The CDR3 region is CASSVGRSGANVLTF. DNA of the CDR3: TGTGCCAGCAGCGTAGGCCGCTCTGGGGCCAACGTCCTGACTTTC.

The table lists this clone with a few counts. The CDR3 spells CSASALLAGVQETQYF. CDR3 bases: TGCAGTGCTAGTGCTCTTCTAGCGGGAGTGCAAGAGACCCAGTACTTC. The chain combines TRBV20-1 with TRBJ2-5, with 10 bases that match TRBD2. CDR1 is DFQATT, CDR2 SNEGSKA, per germline (reference sequence). V lost 3 bases and J lost 2; bases outside the gene matches: 9. The CDR3 has 16 amino acids.

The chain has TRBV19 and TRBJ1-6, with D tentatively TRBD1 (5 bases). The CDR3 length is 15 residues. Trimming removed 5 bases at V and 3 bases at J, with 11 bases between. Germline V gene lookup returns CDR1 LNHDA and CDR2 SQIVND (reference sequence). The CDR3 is CASSGGSVYNSPLHF. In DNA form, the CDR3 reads TGTGCCAGTAGTGGGGGTTCTGTCTATAATTCACCCCTCCACTTT.

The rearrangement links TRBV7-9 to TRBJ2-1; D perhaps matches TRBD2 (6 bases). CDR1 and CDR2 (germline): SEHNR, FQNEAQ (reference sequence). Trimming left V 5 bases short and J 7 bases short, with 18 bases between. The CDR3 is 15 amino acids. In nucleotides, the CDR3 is TGTGCCAGCAGCCCTCTATGGGGGGTGGGGAATGAGCAGTTCTTC. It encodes CASSPLWGVGNEQFF.

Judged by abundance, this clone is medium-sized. The CDR3 DNA follows: TGTGCCAGCAGTCAACCCCGCCGAAGCAATCAGCCCCAGCATTTT. Translated, it gives CASSQPRRSNQPQHF. J is TRBJ1-5 and V is TRBV7-2, with D unclear. The length of the CDR3 is 15 residues. In germline, CDR1 is SGHTA, CDR2 FQGNSA. V was trimmed by 6 bases and J by 1 base, leaving 13 bases between them.

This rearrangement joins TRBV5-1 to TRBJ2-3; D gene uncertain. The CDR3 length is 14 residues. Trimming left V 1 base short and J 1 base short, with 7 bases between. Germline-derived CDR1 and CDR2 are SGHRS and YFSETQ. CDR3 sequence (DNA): TGCGCCAGCAGCTTGAGCTGGGGCACAGATACGCAGTATTTT. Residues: CASSLSWGTDTQYF.

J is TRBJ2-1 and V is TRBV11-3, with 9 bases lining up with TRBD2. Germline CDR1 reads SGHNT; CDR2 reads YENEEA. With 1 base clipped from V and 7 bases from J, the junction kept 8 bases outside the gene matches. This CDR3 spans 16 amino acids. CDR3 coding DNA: TGTGCCAGCAGCTTAGGAGATAGCGGGGGACAAAATGAGCAGTTCTTC. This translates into CASSLGDSGGQNEQFF. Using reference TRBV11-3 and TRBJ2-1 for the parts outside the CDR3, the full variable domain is EAGVVQSPRYKIIEKKQPVAFWCNPISGHNTLYWYLQNLGQGPELLIRYENEEAVDDSQLPKDRFSAERLKGVDSTLKIQPAELGDSAVYLCASSLGDSGGQNEQFFGPGTRLTVL.

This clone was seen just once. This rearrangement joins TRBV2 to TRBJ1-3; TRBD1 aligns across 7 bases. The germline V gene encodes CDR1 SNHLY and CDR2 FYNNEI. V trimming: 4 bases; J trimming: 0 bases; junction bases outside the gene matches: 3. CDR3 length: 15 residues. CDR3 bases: TGTGCCAGCAGTGGGACAGGATACTCTGGAAACACCATATATTTT. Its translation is CASSGTGYSGNTIYF.

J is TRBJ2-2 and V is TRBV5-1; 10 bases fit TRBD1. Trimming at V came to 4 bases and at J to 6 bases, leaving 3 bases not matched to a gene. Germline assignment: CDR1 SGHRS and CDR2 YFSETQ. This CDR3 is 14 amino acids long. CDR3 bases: TGCGCCAGCAGCGCCGGGACAGGGGCCGGGGAGCTGTTTTTT. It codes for CASSAGTGAGELFF.

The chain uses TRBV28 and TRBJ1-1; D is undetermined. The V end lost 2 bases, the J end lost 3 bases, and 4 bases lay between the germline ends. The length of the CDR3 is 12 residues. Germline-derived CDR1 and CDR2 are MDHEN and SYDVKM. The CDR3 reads CASSLRHTEAFF. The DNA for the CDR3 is TGTGCCAGCAGTTTACGTCACACTGAAGCTTTCTTT.

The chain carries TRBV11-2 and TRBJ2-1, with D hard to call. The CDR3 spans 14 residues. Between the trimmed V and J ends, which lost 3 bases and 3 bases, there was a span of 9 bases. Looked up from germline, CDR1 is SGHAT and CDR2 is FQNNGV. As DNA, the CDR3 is TGTGCCAGCAGCTTTAGCCAAGTCTACAATGAGCAGTTCTTC. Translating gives CASSFSQVYNEQFF.

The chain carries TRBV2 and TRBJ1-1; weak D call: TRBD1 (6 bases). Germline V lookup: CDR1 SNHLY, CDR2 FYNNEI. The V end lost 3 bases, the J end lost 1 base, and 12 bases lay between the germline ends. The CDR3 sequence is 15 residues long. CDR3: CASSERGGPNTEAFF. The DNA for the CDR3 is TGTGCCAGCAGTGAGAGGGGGGGACCGAACACTGAAGCTTTCTTT.

The CDR3 DNA sequence: TGCGCCAGCAGCTCCCAGCAGGGGGCTTACAATGAGCAGTTCTTC. Residues: CASSSQQGAYNEQFF. The rearrangement joins TRBV5-1 to TRBJ2-1; 8 positions match TRBD1. The CDR3 has 15 amino acids. J lost 4 bases, V lost 3 bases, and 6 bases had no gene match. Germline V gives CDR1 SGHRS, CDR2 YFSETQ.

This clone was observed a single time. CDR3 DNA: TGTGCCAGCAGTGAGCAGTGGGCAGGCAATCAGCCCCAGCATTTT. It yields the protein CASSEQWAGNQPQHF. V is TRBV6-1 and J is TRBJ1-5; unclear D gene. This CDR3 has 15 residues. V gave up 3 bases and J gave up 2 bases, with 11 bases separating them. The germline gives CDR1 MNHNS, CDR2 SASEGT.